Shown below are 9 T cell receptor beta chains from a single sample sequenced in a study of T cell responses to AZD1222 COVID-19 vaccine. Some clones are missing from TCRdb's copy, which holds only in-frame ones; the method was immunoSEQ multiplex PCR. In the table there are some 89,000 clones, more than 70% of which are singletons. The material was peripheral blood, obtained on day 0 of AZD1222 vaccination. The receptors derive from an adult in good health.

The rearrangement joins TRBV7-9 to TRBJ1-5, with 7 bases matching TRBD1. The germline gives CDR1 SEHNR, CDR2 FQNEAQ (reference sequence). The length of the CDR3 is 15 residues. Unmatched junction bases numbered 10, after V lost 5 bases and J lost 6 bases. The CDR3 loop reads CASSPAGGSVQPQHF. The CDR3 DNA reads as TGTGCCAGCAGCCCCGCAGGGGGTTCGGTTCAGCCCCAGCATTTT.

This rearrangement joins TRBV5-1 to TRBJ2-7; 8 bases align to TRBD1. CDR3 length equals 14 residues. Germline V lookup: CDR1 SGHRS, CDR2 YFSETQ. After removal of 3 bases from V and 3 bases from J, the junction contained 5 bases not matched to a gene. The CDR3 reads CASSWGQVYYEQYF. CDR3 sequence (DNA): TGCGCCAGCAGCTGGGGACAGGTTTACTACGAGCAGTACTTC.

The gene calls are TRBV2 and TRBJ1-1; D not certain. V lost 4 bases and J 5 bases, leaving 11 bases between the germline ends. Germline CDR1 reads SNHLY; CDR2 reads FYNNEI. CDR3 length: 13 residues. In nucleotides, the CDR3 is TGTGCCAGCAGTGGGCTATCGGGGACTGAAGCTTTCTTT. Its protein is CASSGLSGTEAFF. The variable domain in full, with the rest retrieved from reference TRBV2 and TRBJ1-1, is EPEVTQTPSHQVTQMGQEVILRCVPISNHLYFYWYRQILGQKVEFLVSFYNNEISEKSEIFDDQFSVERPDGSNFTLKIRSTKLEDSAMYFCASSGLSGTEAFFGQGTRLTVV.

CDR3 region: CASSSLKLTGGWDYGYTF. DNA of the CDR3: TGTGCCAGCAGCTCCCTAAAATTAACAGGGGGCTGGGACTATGGCTACACCTTC. The chain combines TRBV5-4 with TRBJ1-2; 9 bases agree with TRBD1. There are 18 residues in the CDR3. Germline V gene sequence: CDR1 SGHNT, CDR2 YYREEE (reference sequence). V lost 3 bases, J lost 3 bases, and 15 bases stayed unmatched. The whole variable domain, remainder taken from reference TRBV5-4 and TRBJ1-2, is ETGVTQSPTHLIKTRGQQVTLRCSSQSGHNTVSWYQQALGQGPQFIFQYYREEENGRGNFPPRFSGLQFPNYSSELNVNALELDDSALYLCASSSLKLTGGWDYGYTFGSGTRLTVV.

The chain joins TRBV15 to TRBJ1-2; possibly TRBD1 for D (5 bases). The CDR3 covers 14 residues. V was cut by 2 bases and J by 3 bases, with 10 bases left in between. In germline, CDR1 is LNHNV, CDR2 YYDKDF (reference sequence). The CDR3 protein is CATSRMTEYYGYTF. DNA of the CDR3: TGTGCCACCAGCAGAATGACAGAGTACTATGGCTACACCTTC.

The genes are TRBV2 and TRBJ1-1; perhaps TRBD1 as D (5 bases). V was cut by 7 bases and J by 1 base, with 13 bases left in between. The CDR3 runs to 14 residues. The V gene's germline CDR1 is SNHLY and CDR2 FYNNEI. In DNA, the CDR3 is TGTGCCAGCATCCTGACAGTTACGAACACTGAAGCTTTCTTT. Translating gives CASILTVTNTEAFF. The full variable domain, rest sourced from reference TRBV2 and TRBJ1-1, is EPEVTQTPSHQVTQMGQEVILRCVPISNHLYFYWYRQILGQKVEFLVSFYNNEISEKSEIFDDQFSVERPDGSNFTLKIRSTKLEDSAMYFCASILTVTNTEAFFGQGTRLTVV.

In DNA, the CDR3 is TGTGCCAGCAGTTACTCGACCAGGGCATCAGACGCTTTCTTT. Protein sequence: CASSYSTRASDAFF. The chain employs TRBV6-5 and TRBJ1-1; tentative D call: TRBD1 (5 bases). Trimming pared 0 bases from V and 11 bases from J, leaving 16 bases between. The CDR3 runs to 14 residues. Germline CDR1 MNHEY, CDR2 SVGAGI.

This rearrangement joins TRBV28 to TRBJ2-5, with 12 bases lining up with TRBD2. The CDR3 runs to 17 residues. V trimming: 4 bases; J trimming: 4 bases; junction bases outside the gene matches: 10. Germline V lookup: CDR1 MDHEN, CDR2 SYDVKM. CDR3 loop: CASSSGASGRAGETQYF. CDR3 in DNA: TGTGCCAGCAGTTCCGGGGCTAGCGGGAGGGCCGGAGAGACCCAGTACTTC.

V gene TRBV12-3 or TRBV12-4 combines with J gene TRBJ1-3; D call uncertain. CDR3 length equals 13 residues. The V end lost 10 bases, the J end lost 2 bases, and 12 bases lay between the germline ends. The CDR3 bases are TGTGCCACCCGAGTGGCTGCTGGAAACACCATATATTTT. Protein sequence: CATRVAAGNTIYF.